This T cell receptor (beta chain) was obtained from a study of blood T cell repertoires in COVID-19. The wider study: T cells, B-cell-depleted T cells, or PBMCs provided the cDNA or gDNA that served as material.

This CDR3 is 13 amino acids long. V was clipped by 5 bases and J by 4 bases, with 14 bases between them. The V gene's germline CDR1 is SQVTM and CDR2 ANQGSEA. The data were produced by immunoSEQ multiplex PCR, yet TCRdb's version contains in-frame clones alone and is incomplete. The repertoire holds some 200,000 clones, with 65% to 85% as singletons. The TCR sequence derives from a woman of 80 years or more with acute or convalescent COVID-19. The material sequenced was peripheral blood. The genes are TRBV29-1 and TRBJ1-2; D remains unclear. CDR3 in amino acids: CSVRSPGFYGYTF. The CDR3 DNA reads TGCAGCGTTCGAAGTCCAGGTTTCTATGGCTACACCTTC.